Shown below are 13 T cell receptor beta chains from a single sample sequenced in a study of T cell repertoires in cytomegalovirus infection (dated by TCRdb to between 2019 and 2020). Reads for this sample came from an Illumina HiSeq 1500. TCRdb reworked the public reads: Q25 trimming with fastp, MiXCR clone assembly, productive beta chains retained. Records with the same CDR3 protein are collapsed into one entry carrying the most frequent genes and DNA. The sample contains around 530,000 distinct CDR3 sequences, approximately 25% of them found a single time. Approximately 13% of the sample goes to the ten largest clones. Sequenced: PBMCs. These receptors originate from a human donor in good health (CMV status not recorded). Some clones in this sample may be carry-over from other donors' samples.

The chain uses TRBV20-1 and TRBJ2-5; D is uncertain. The germline V gene has CDR1 DFQATT and CDR2 SNEGSKA (reference sequence). The V end lost 4 bases, the J end lost 5 bases, and 8 bases lay between the germline ends. This CDR3 has 11 amino acids. This chain's CDR3 is CSANIGETQYF. The CDR3 DNA reads TGCAGTGCTAACATTGGGGAGACCCAGTACTTC.

This chain joins TRBV7-9 and TRBJ1-2; no reliable D call. V lost 3 bases and J 2 bases, leaving 10 bases between the germline ends. The CDR3 runs 14 residues. The V gene's germline CDR1 is SEHNR and CDR2 FQNEAQ (reference sequence). This CDR3 reads CASSFERLNYGYTF. CDR3 nucleotide sequence: TGTGCCAGCAGCTTTGAAAGGCTCAACTATGGCTACACCTTC.

The rearrangement links TRBV7-2 to TRBJ1-1; D is possibly TRBD1 (6 bases). Germline CDR1 reads SGHTA; CDR2 reads FQGNSA. The CDR3 has 14 residues. The germline V and J ends were trimmed by 6 bases and 11 bases, with 22 bases remaining between them. This chain's CDR3 is CASSQDRTVPLAFF. As DNA, the CDR3 is TGTGCCAGCAGTCAAGACAGGACAGTCCCCTTGGCTTTCTTT.

The V call is TRBV5-1, the J call TRBJ2-6; D uncertain. Between the trimmed V and J ends, which lost 0 bases and 0 bases, there was a span of 7 bases. CDR3 length equals 16 residues. Germline assignment: CDR1 SGHRS and CDR2 YFSETQ. CDR3 sequence: CASSLGGNSGANVLTF. The CDR3 DNA sequence: TGCGCCAGCAGCTTGGGAGGCAACTCTGGGGCCAACGTCCTGACTTTC.

The CDR3 loop is CASSLYPGGPGETQYF. The CDR3 DNA reads as TGTGCCAGCAGCTTATATCCGGGAGGGCCCGGAGAGACCCAGTACTTC. The chain is built from TRBV7-9 and TRBJ2-5; 8 positions agree with TRBD2. CDR1 is SEHNR and CDR2 is FQNEAQ in the germline V gene (reference sequence). The CDR3 is made up of 16 amino acids. V lost 2 bases to trimming and J lost 4 bases; unmatched junction nucleotides: 9.

The chain has TRBV12-3 or TRBV12-4 and TRBJ1-5; TRBD1 aligns across 8 bases. CDR3 length equals 15 residues. J was trimmed by 6 bases and V by 5 bases; bases with no gene match: 9. CDR3 region: CASSLLTGVGQPQHF. CDR3 DNA sequence: TGTGCCAGCAGTCTGCTGACAGGGGTCGGTCAGCCCCAGCATTTT.

This clonotype was seen a single time. The gene calls are TRBV20-1 and TRBJ2-5; 7 bases are shared with TRBD1. Per germline, CDR1 DFQATT and CDR2 SNEGSKA (reference sequence). The trim removed 6 bases at V and 3 bases at J, leaving 1 base unmatched. The CDR3 totals 11 residues. The CDR3 DNA is TGCAGTGCAGGACAGGAAGAGACCCAGTACTTC. It is translated as CSAGQEETQYF.

This clonotype occurred a few times. The chain has TRBV25-1 and TRBJ2-5; the D is unclear. V gave up 3 bases and J gave up 4 bases, with 12 bases separating them. CDR3 length: 14 amino acids. Germline V gene sequence: CDR1 MGHDK, CDR2 SYGVNS. The DNA of the CDR3 is TGTGCCAGCAGTGAGATGAGCATAGGAGAGACCCAGTACTTC. As protein: CASSEMSIGETQYF.

The J gene is TRBJ1-1, the V gene TRBV7-9, with D perhaps matching TRBD1 (5 bases). V was pared by 3 bases and J by 8 bases, with 22 bases between. The CDR3 has 16 amino acids. Per the germline V gene, CDR1 is SEHNR and CDR2 is FQNEAQ (reference sequence). The CDR3 DNA reads as TGTGCCAGCAGCTTCCTGAGGGGTCCTAGGTACAGAGAAGCTTTCTTT. Its protein product is CASSFLRGPRYREAFF.

J is TRBJ2-7 and V is TRBV25-1, with a weak D call TRBD2 (6 bases). The CDR3 is 13 amino acids. V was cut by 1 base and J by 3 bases, with 7 bases left in between. The germline V gene has CDR1 MGHDK and CDR2 SYGVNS. The DNA of the CDR3 is TGTGCCAGCAGTGAATTGGGGGGCTACGAGCAGTACTTC. This sequence encodes CASSELGGYEQYF.

This chain joins TRBV7-2 and TRBJ2-2; 8 bases agree with TRBD1. The CDR3 is made up of 12 amino acids. In germline, CDR1 is SGHTA, CDR2 FQGNSA. With V trimmed by 5 bases and J by 11 bases, 4 bases remained unmatched. The CDR3 loop is CASSGGQGELFF. The CDR3 nucleotides are TGTGCCAGCAGCGGAGGACAGGGCGAGCTGTTTTTT.

The chain combines TRBV7-2 with TRBJ1-2; TRBD1 might be the D (5 bases). Germline V gene lookup returns CDR1 SGHTA and CDR2 FQGNSA. This CDR3 is built from 13 residues. Trimming left V 5 bases short and J 7 bases short, with 14 bases between. CDR3 residues: CASSLVGGAGYTF. The CDR3 DNA reads as TGTGCCAGCAGCCTAGTGGGCGGGGCTGGCTACACCTTC.

This clonotype was detected only a few times. This rearrangement joins TRBV19 to TRBJ2-7; either TRBD1 or TRBD2 may fit D (5 bases each). V gave up 2 bases and J gave up 6 bases, with 8 bases separating them. Germline V gene data show CDR1 as LNHDA and CDR2 as SQIVND (reference sequence). The CDR3 has 12 residues. The CDR3 DNA follows: TGTGCCAGTAGTATACAGAGGGGCGAGCAGTACTTC. Translation: CASSIQRGEQYF. The whole variable domain, filled in from reference TRBV19 and TRBJ2-7, reads DGGITQSPKYLFRKEGQNVTLSCEQNLNHDAMYWYRQDPGQGLRLIYYSQIVNDFQKGDIAEGYSVSREKKESFPLTVTSAQKNPTAFYLCASSIQRGEQYFGPGTRLTVT.